This T cell receptor beta chain is from a study of T cell responses to AZD1222 COVID-19 vaccine. The method was immunoSEQ multiplex PCR; TCRdb's version includes in-frame clones alone and lacks a portion of them. There are about 73,000 clones in the sample; approximately 88% occur only once, and around 20% lies in the top ten. In its sample, this clone was seen once. Germline V CDR1 and CDR2: SEHNR, FQNEAQ (reference sequence). This CDR3 has 13 amino acids. V dropped 5 bases and J dropped 4 bases, with 9 bases sitting between them. Sequencing was performed on peripheral blood, taken on day 0 of AZD1222 vaccination. This TCR was sampled from an adult in good health. V is TRBV7-9 and J is TRBJ2-1; D perhaps matches TRBD2 (5 bases). CDR3 residues: CASSPPGYNEQFF. As DNA, the CDR3 is TGTGCCAGCAGCCCCCCGGGGTACAATGAGCAGTTCTTC. Drawing the rest from reference TRBV7-9 and TRBJ2-1, the complete variable domain is DTGVSQNPRHKITKRGQNVTFRCDPISEHNRLYWYRQTLGQGPEFLTYFQNEAQLEKSRLLSDRFSAERPKGSFSTLEIQRTEQGDSAMYLCASSPPGYNEQFFGPGTRLTVL.